The source of this TCR beta chain is a study of blood T cell repertoires in COVID-19. This table comes from immunoSEQ multiplex PCR, and its TCRdb copy is limited to in-frame clones, with some not included. The profile shows approximately 200,000 clones, 80% to 90% of them singletons. Germline V gene sequence: CDR1 MNHEY, CDR2 SVGAGI. This CDR3 has 15 amino acids. Trimming cost V 5 bases and J 0 bases, with 12 bases left between them. The source material was peripheral blood. This clonotype originated in a man aged 18 to 30 with active or convalescent COVID-19. This chain connects TRBV6-5 to TRBJ2-3, with D possibly matching TRBD2 (5 bases). The DNA of the CDR3 is TGTGCCAGCAGTCACGGGATCCTTAGCACAGATACGCAGTATTTT. Translating it yields CASSHGILSTDTQYF.